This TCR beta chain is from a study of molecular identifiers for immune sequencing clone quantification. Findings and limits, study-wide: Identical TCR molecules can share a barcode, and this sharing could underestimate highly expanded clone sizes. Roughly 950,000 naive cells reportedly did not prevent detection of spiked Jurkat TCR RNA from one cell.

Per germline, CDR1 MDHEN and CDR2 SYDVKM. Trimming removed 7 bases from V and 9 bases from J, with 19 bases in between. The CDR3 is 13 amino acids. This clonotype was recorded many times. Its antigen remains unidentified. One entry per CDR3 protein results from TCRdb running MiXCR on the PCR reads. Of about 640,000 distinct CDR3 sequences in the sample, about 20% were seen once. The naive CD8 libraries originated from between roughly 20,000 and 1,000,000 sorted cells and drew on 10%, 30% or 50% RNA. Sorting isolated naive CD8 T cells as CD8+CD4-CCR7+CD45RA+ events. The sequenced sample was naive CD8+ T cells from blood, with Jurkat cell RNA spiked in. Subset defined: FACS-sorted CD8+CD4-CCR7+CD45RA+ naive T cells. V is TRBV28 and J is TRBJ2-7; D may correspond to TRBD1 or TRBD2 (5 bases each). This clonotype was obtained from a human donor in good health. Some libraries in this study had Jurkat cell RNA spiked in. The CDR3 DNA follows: TGTGCCAGCACTCCCTCCGGGGCGATGAGGCAGTACTTC. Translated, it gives CASTPSGAMRQYF.